The following is a T cell receptor (beta chain) sequence with its context. Its cognate antigen is unknown. The sample comes from a study of T cells and Merkel cell carcinoma outcomes. This CDR3 has 14 residues. The V end lost 2 bases, the J end lost 5 bases, and 12 bases lay between the germline ends. CDR1 is KGHSH, CDR2 LQKENI, per germline. Study results and caveats: In Merkel cell carcinoma, repertoire and T-cell density reportedly predicted outcomes.

Generated by immunoSEQ multiplex PCR, the TCRdb table keeps only in-frame clones and is missing some. The profile shows under 20,000 clones, over 75% of them singletons. The chain uses TRBV18 and TRBJ1-1, with D perhaps TRBD1 (5 bases). The sequenced material came from tumor tissue from Merkel cell carcinoma. This clonotype originated in a human donor with Merkel cell carcinoma. The CDR3 region has the DNA TGTGCCAGCTCACCAATGGGGCGCGGGACTGAAGCTTTCTTT. Its protein product is CASSPMGRGTEAFF.